This T cell receptor (beta chain) appears in the sequencing data of a study of T-cell reconstitution after alpha-beta-depleted transplantation in children. Preparation of the TCRbeta library involved a method that used unique molecular identifiers. TCRdb recomputed calls from the PCR reads with MiXCR, one row per CDR3 protein. The table shows just over 950,000 distinct CDR3 sequences, with about 29% occurring only once. The length of the CDR3 is 13 residues. With 7 bases removed from V and 6 bases from J, the gap between germline ends came to 14 bases. Germline-derived CDR1 and CDR2 are SNHLY and FYNNEI.

The clonotype comes from a boy under two years old who had a stem cell transplant for SCID, so the T cells may come from the graft donor. The chain links TRBV2 to TRBJ2-3; tentatively, D is TRBD2 (5 bases). The sequencing used PBMCs, mostly from graft donor cells, collected 360 days after TCRalphabeta/CD19-depleted stem cell transplant. The CDR3 spells CASKRGNGDTQYF. The CDR3 DNA sequence: TGTGCCAGCAAGAGAGGGAATGGGGATACGCAGTATTTT.